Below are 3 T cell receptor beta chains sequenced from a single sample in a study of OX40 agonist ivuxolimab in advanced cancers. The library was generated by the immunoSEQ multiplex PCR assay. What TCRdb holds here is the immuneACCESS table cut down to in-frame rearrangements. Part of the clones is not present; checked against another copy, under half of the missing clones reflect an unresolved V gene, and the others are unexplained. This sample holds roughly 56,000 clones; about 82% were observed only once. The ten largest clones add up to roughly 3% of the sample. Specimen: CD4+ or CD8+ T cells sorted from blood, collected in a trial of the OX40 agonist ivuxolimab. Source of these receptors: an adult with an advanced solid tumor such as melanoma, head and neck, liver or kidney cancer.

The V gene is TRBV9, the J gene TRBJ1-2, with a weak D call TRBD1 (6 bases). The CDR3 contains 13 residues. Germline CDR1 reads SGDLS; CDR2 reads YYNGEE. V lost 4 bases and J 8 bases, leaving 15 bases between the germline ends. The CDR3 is CASSPQTGRGYTF. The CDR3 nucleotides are TGTGCCAGCAGCCCCCAGACAGGTAGGGGCTACACCTTC.

CDR3 sequence reads: CASSIPLAGGPLDTQYF. The CDR3 DNA reads as TGTGCCAGTAGTATCCCTCTAGCGGGGGGGCCGTTGGATACGCAGTATTTT. This chain links TRBV19 with TRBJ2-3; 12 positions match TRBD2. The CDR3 sequence is 17 residues long. V lost 3 bases to trimming and J lost 6 bases; unmatched junction nucleotides: 10. CDR1 LNHDA and CDR2 SQIVND come from the germline V gene (reference sequence).

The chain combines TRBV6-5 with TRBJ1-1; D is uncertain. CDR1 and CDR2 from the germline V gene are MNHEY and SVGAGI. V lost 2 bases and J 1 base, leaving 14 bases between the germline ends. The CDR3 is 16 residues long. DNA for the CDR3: TGTGCCAGCAGTTACGGGTGGGTCAATTCGAACACTGAAGCTTTCTTT. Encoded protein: CASSYGWVNSNTEAFF.